These T cell receptor beta chains were read from a single sample in a study of T cells in localized non-small cell lung cancer. Libraries were prepared by immunoSEQ multiplex PCR; TCRdb keeps only in-frame clonotypes and omits some of them. The repertoire has approximately 140,000 clones, 89% of them found once; the top ten carry approximately 1.5%. The material was peripheral blood, obtained before any cancer treatment. The receptors shown here come from a female donor over 55 with stage I lung adenocarcinoma. Each CDR3 is given with its conserved first and last residue. A D gene is named only where the DNA matches it firmly. Only part of the rows carry a size: once, few, many, or a class if the clone is expanded.

v_call	j_call	d_call	clone_size	cdr3_nt	cdr3_aa
TRBV28	TRBJ1-1	-	-	TGTGCCAGCAGTTCGCCCAGGGTTGAAGCTTTCTTT	CASSSPRVEAFF
TRBV6-5	TRBJ2-3	-	-	TGTGCCAGCAGTTACATGGGTTCAGATACGCAGTATTTT	CASSYMGSDTQYF
TRBV27	TRBJ2-7	TRBD1	-	TGTGCCAGCAGTTTAAGGGGACAGGGTCTTCTGTCGCAGTACTTC	CASSLRGQGLLSQYF
TRBV4-1	TRBJ1-1	-	-	TGCGCCAGCAGCCCCTGGAACGGGGGCCCGAAGGCTGAAGCTTTCTTT	CASSPWNGGPKAEAFF
TRBV9	TRBJ2-5	TRBD1	-	TGTGCCAGCAGCGTAGAGGGACAGGGGCGGATGGAGACCCAGTACTTC	CASSVEGQGRMETQYF
TRBV7-9	TRBJ2-2	-	-	TGTGCCAGCAGCGTTGGGGAGCTGTTTTTT	CASSVGELFF
TRBV18	TRBJ2-7	-	-	TGTGCCAGCTCACAGGACCTCTACGAGCAGTACTTC	CASSQDLYEQYF
TRBV19	TRBJ1-1	-	-	TGTGCCAGTCGGAGTTCGGCCGGGACAACGAACACTGAAGCTTTCTTT	CASRSSAGTTNTEAFF
TRBV30	TRBJ1-1	-	-	TGTGCCTGGAGTCTAGGGACGGCGGACACTGAAGCTTTCTTT	CAWSLGTADTEAFF
TRBV30	TRBJ2-1	-	few	TGTGCCTGGAGTGTAGGCGGGTCCTACAATGAGCAGTTCTTC	CAWSVGGSYNEQFF
TRBV28	TRBJ2-2	-	once	TGTGCCACCCGGGGGGCTTTTGAGGAGAACACCGGGGAGCTGTTTTTT	CATRGAFEENTGELFF
TRBV7-3	TRBJ1-1	-	-	TGTGCCAGCAGCTTAACAGGGAGGAACACTGAAGCTTTCTTT	CASSLTGRNTEAFF
TRBV6-5	TRBJ2-3	-	once	TGTGCCAGCAGCCGTGGGGGTGGGGGCACAGATACGCAGTATTTT	CASSRGGGGTDTQYF
TRBV2	TRBJ1-5	-	-	TGTGCCAGCAGACTCGGGGGGAGCAATCAGCCCCAGCATTTT	CASRLGGSNQPQHF
TRBV2	TRBJ2-6	TRBD1	-	TGTGCCAGCAGGGGGACAGGACCTTCTGGGGCCAACGTCCTGACTTTC	CASRGTGPSGANVLTF
TRBV28	TRBJ2-7	TRBD1	-	TGTGCCAGCAGTCCGAAAGGACAGGGGCGGTATAGTTGGTACTTC	CASSPKGQGRYSWYF
TRBV9	TRBJ2-1	-	once	TGTGCCAGCAGCGTAGGTGGCGCCAATGAGCAGTTCTTC	CASSVGGANEQFF
TRBV5-1	TRBJ2-3	-	-	TGCGCCAGCAGCTTGGCGGCGGCCGGCACAGATACGCAGTATTTT	CASSLAAAGTDTQYF
TRBV15	TRBJ1-4	-	-	TGTGCCACCAGCAGAGGTCGGCCCGACAGTAGTAATGAAAAACTGTTTTTT	CATSRGRPDSSNEKLFF
TRBV11-2	TRBJ2-3	-	-	TGTGCCAGCAGCCTAGACCCTGGCACAGATACGCAGTATTTT	CASSLDPGTDTQYF
TRBV7-3	TRBJ1-1	-	-	TGTGCCAGCAGCCCTGTGGCGAACACTGAAGCTTTCTTT	CASSPVANTEAFF
TRBV7-9	TRBJ2-1	TRBD2	-	TGTGCCAGCAGCCCTCAGGGACTAGCGGGAGGAGAGCAGTTCTTC	CASSPQGLAGGEQFF
TRBV19	TRBJ1-1	-	many	TGTGCCAGTAGTAGACAGTTCGACACTGAAGCTTTCTTT	CASSRQFDTEAFF
TRBV13	TRBJ2-7	TRBD1	-	TGTGCCAGCAGCTTAGAGGCCGTGGGACAGGAGACCTACGAGCAGTACTTC	CASSLEAVGQETYEQYF
TRBV28	TRBJ2-5	-	-	TGTGCCAGCAGTTTAGAGCTTTCCGGACCCTTTGAGACCCAGTACTTC	CASSLELSGPFETQYF
TRBV14	TRBJ2-2	-	few	TGTGCCAGCAGCCAAGTTCTGATCACCGGGGAGCTGTTTTTT	CASSQVLITGELFF
TRBV7-9	TRBJ1-5	TRBD1	-	TGTGCCAGCAGCTTAGTAGTTGGGACAGCTTATAGCAATCAGCCCCAGCATTTT	CASSLVVGTAYSNQPQHF
TRBV7-9	TRBJ2-7	-	-	TGCGCAAGCGGGTATGGGTACGAGCAGTACTTC	CASGYGYEQYF
TRBV29-1	TRBJ2-7	TRBD1	-	TGCAGCGTTGGGGACAGGGTCGGCGAGCAGTACTTC	CSVGDRVGEQYF
TRBV29-1	TRBJ2-7	-	once	TGCAGCGGGGCAGAGGCGTACGAGCAGTACTTC	CSGAEAYEQYF
TRBV9	TRBJ1-5	-	-	TGTGCCAGCAGCGTAGACGCAGGCCCCTCGGGGCCCCAGCATTTT	CASSVDAGPSGPQHF
TRBV30	TRBJ2-7	-	-	TGTGCCTGGAGAGGGTGGTCTAGCGGAGGGGGCTCCTACGAGCAGTACTTC	CAWRGWSSGGGSYEQYF
TRBV4-1	TRBJ1-1	TRBD1	-	TGCGCCAGCAGCCAAGTACAGGGGGATGAAGCTTTCTTT	CASSQVQGDEAFF
TRBV2	TRBJ1-4	-	-	TGTGCCAGCAGTGAACAGGGAGATGAAAAACTGTTTTTT	CASSEQGDEKLFF
TRBV6-1	TRBJ2-1	-	few	TGTGCCTGCCTACGGGGGGCCGCGTACAATGAGCAGTTCTTC	CACLRGAAYNEQFF
TRBV30	TRBJ1-5	-	-	TGTGCCTGGAGTGTACGTCGCGACGGCAATCAGCCCCAGCATTTT	CAWSVRRDGNQPQHF
TRBV5-1	TRBJ1-3	-	-	TGCGCCAGCAGCTTGGGGTCCGTGTCTGGAAACACCATATATTTT	CASSLGSVSGNTIYF
TRBV6-5	TRBJ2-7	-	few	TGTGCCAGCCGGGACAAGCCATACGAGCAGTACTTC	CASRDKPYEQYF
TRBV5-1	TRBJ1-2	-	-	TGCGCCAGCAGCGACACAGGGCGAGCTAACTATGGCTACACCTTC	CASSDTGRANYGYTF
TRBV27	TRBJ1-1	TRBD1	-	TGTGCCAGCAGTTTAGGGCAGGGGGCTGAAGCTTTCTTT	CASSLGQGAEAFF
TRBV6-1	TRBJ1-1	TRBD1	-	TGTGCCAGCAGTTCAGACAGGGCTAACACTGAAGCTTTCTTT	CASSSDRANTEAFF
TRBV4-2	TRBJ2-7	-	-	TGTGCCAGCAGCCAAGTACTGGCGAGCTCCTACGAGCAGTACTTC	CASSQVLASSYEQYF
TRBV5-1	TRBJ1-1	-	-	TGCGCCAGCAGCTTGAAACAGAACCGTGAAGCTTTCTTT	CASSLKQNREAFF
TRBV11-2	TRBJ1-1	-	few	TGTGCCAGCAGCTTCCCGACGACCCGGGGGAACACTGAAGCTTTCTTT	CASSFPTTRGNTEAFF
TRBV7-3	TRBJ2-3	TRBD2	-	TGTGCCAGCAGCCCAACCGGGGGGACGGGACGCCCCAGGGATTTT	CASSPTGGTGRPRDF
TRBV5-1	TRBJ2-7	-	-	TGCGCCAGCAGCTCACAACAGGGATCCCACGAGCAGTACTTC	CASSSQQGSHEQYF
TRBV18	TRBJ1-1	-	-	TGTGCCAGCTCGCCGAGGGGGGACGAAGCTTTCTTT	CASSPRGDEAFF
TRBV19	TRBJ1-2	-	-	TGTGCCAGTAGTATACCTACAGTGCAATATGGCTACACCTTC	CASSIPTVQYGYTF
TRBV11-1	TRBJ1-2	-	-	TGTGCCAGCAGCTTCGCAGGAAGCTATGGCTACACCTTC	CASSFAGSYGYTF
TRBV19	TRBJ1-2	-	-	TGTGCCACTTGGGACCGAGATAACTATGGCTACACCTTC	CATWDRDNYGYTF
TRBV29-1	TRBJ1-1	-	-	TGCAGCGCTCTGGGCTCAATGAACACTGAAGCTTTCTTT	CSALGSMNTEAFF
TRBV25-1	TRBJ2-5	-	-	TGTGCCAGCAACGGCCTAGGGAGCCAAGAGACCCAGTACTTC	CASNGLGSQETQYF
TRBV21-1	TRBJ1-1	-	-	TGTGCCAGCAGCAACTACAGGGGGCAAGCGAACACTGAAGCTTTCTTT	CASSNYRGQANTEAFF
TRBV18	TRBJ2-7	-	-	TGTGCCAGCTCACCATTCTACCAGGGAACGTCCTACGAGCAGTACTTC	CASSPFYQGTSYEQYF
TRBV5-1	TRBJ1-1	-	-	TGCGCCAGCAGACCGGGACAAAAGAACACTGAAGCTTTCTTT	CASRPGQKNTEAFF
TRBV11-2	TRBJ2-3	TRBD2	-	TGTGCCAGCAGCTTATTTGTTGGCGGGAGGTCAACAGATACGCAGTATTTT	CASSLFVGGRSTDTQYF